The clone carrying this TCR beta chain was observed at least ten times. TCRdb reprocessed the RT-PCR reads with MiXCR, giving one entry per CDR3 protein. Among about 680,000 distinct CDR3 sequences listed, approximately 15% were seen once. The V gene's germline CDR1 is SQVTM and CDR2 ANQGSEA. The CDR3 covers 14 residues. V was clipped by 5 bases and J by 6 bases; unmatched bases: 11. The clonotype was recovered from a female donor in good health, serving as a healthy control. The rearrangement links TRBV29-1 to TRBJ2-7; 9 nucleotides align to TRBD1. The source material was memory CD4+ T cells from blood. CDR3 protein: CSVTPGQGSGEQYF. For the CDR3, the DNA is TGCAGCGTTACGCCGGGACAGGGATCGGGCGAGCAGTACTTC.